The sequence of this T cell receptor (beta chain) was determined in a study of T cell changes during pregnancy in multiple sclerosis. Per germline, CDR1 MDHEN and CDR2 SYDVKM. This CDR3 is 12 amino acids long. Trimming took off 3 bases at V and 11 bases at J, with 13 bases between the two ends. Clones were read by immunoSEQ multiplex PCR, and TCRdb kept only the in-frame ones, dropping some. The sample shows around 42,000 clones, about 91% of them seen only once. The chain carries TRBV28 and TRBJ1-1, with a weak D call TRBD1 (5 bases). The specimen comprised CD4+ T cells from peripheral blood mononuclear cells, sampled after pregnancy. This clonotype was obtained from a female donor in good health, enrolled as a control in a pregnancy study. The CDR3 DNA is TGTGCCAGCAGTTTCAGTCAGGGTAGGGCTTTCTTT. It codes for CASSFSQGRAFF.